What follows describes a single T cell receptor beta chain. Profiling relied on immunoSEQ multiplex PCR, and the TCRdb table lists in-frame clones only, not all of them. The sample records more than 150,000 clones, approximately 80% being singletons. Germline-derived CDR1 and CDR2 are LGHDT and YNNKEL (reference sequence). V was shortened by 4 bases and J by 4 bases, with 10 bases between the two germline ends. This CDR3 has 14 amino acids. The data were obtained in a study of blood T cell repertoires in COVID-19. This chain links TRBV3-1 (or the pseudogene TRBV3-2) with TRBJ2-2; TRBD2 is a possible D gene (6 bases). The material sequenced was peripheral blood. This receptor was taken from a woman aged 80 or over with COVID-19, enrolled during active disease. The CDR3 is CASSRLVGTGELFF. The CDR3 DNA reads as TGTGCCAGCAGCCGACTAGTTGGCACCGGGGAGCTGTTTTTT.